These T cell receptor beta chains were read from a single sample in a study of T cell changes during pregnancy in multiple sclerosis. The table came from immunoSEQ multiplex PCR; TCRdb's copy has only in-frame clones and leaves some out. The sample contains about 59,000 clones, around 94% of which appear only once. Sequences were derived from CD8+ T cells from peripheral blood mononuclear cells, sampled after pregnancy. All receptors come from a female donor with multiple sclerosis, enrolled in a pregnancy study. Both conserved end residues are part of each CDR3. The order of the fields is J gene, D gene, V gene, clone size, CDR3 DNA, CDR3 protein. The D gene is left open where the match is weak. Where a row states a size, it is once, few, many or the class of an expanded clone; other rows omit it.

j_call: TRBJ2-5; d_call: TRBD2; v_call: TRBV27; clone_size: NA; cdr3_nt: TGTGCCAGCAGTTTGTCTAGCGGTACTTACGAGACCCAGTACTTC; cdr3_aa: CASSLSSGTYETQYF
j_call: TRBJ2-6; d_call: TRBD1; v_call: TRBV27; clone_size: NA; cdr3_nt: TGTGCCAGCACCACCGGGACAGCACCTCCTGGGGCCAACGTCCTGACTTTC; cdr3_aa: CASTTGTAPPGANVLTF
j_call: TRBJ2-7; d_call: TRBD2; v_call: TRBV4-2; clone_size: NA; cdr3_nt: TGTGCCAGCAGCTCACTGGGGCGGGAGGGCCTAATCCCCTACGAGCAGTACTTC; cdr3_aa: CASSSLGREGLIPYEQYF
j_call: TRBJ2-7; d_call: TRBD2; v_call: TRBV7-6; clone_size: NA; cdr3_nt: TGTGCCAGCAGCTTGAGGACTAGCGGAGAAACCTACGAGCAGTACTTC; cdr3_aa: CASSLRTSGETYEQYF
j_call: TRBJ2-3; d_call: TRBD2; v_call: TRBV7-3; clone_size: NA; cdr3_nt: TGTGCCAGCAGCTCCGGACTAGCGGGAGCAGATACGCAGTATTTT; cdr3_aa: CASSSGLAGADTQYF
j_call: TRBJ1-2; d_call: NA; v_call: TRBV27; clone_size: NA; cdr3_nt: TGTGCCAGCGGAATCCAGGGCCACTATGGCTACACCTTC; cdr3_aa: CASGIQGHYGYTF
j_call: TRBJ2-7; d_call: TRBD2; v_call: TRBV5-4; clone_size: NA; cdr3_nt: TGTGCCAGCAGCTTCGCTCGAGTTAGCGGGAGCGAGCAGTACTTC; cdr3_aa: CASSFARVSGSEQYF
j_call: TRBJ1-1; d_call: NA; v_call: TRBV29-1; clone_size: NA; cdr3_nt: TGCAGCGCGGAGAGCACTGAAGCTTTCTTT; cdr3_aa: CSAESTEAFF
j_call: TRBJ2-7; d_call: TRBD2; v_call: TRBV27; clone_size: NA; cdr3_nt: TGTGCCAGCAGCCCTAGCGGGGCCTACGAGCAGTACTTC; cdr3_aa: CASSPSGAYEQYF
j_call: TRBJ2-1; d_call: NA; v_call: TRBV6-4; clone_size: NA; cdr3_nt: TGTGCCAGCAGTGGCCCAGGGAGTAGCGGCTTGTTCTTC; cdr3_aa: CASSGPGSSGLFF
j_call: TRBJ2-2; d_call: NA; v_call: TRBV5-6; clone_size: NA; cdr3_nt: TGTGCCAGCAGCTACGGCACCGGGGAGCTGTTTTTT; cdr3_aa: CASSYGTGELFF
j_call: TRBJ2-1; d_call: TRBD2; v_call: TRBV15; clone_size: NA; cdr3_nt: TGTGCCACCAGCAGGACTAGCGGGCCGGATGAGCAGTTCTTC; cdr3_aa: CATSRTSGPDEQFF
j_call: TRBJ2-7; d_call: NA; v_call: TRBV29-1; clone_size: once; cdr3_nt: TGCAGCGTTACCGGGACAGGGAGCGGGAGAGACATCTACGAGCAGTACTTC; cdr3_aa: CSVTGTGSGRDIYEQYF
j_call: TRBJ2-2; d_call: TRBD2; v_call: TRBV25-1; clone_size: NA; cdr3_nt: TGTGCCAGCAGTCGACACTTAGCGGGAGGTTCGGGTATCGGGGAGCTGTTTTTT; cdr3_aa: CASSRHLAGGSGIGELFF
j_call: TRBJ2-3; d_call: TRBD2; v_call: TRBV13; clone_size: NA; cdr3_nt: TGTGCCAGCAGCTTAACCGGGGGGTTTACAGATACGCAGTATTTT; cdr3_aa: CASSLTGGFTDTQYF
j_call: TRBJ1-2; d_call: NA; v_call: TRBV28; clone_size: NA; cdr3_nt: TGTGCCAGCACCACTGAAGGGGAGGGGACTAACTATGGCTACACCTTC; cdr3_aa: CASTTEGEGTNYGYTF
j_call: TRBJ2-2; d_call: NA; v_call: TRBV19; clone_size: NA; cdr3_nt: TGTGCCAGTAGTATAGTAACAGGAGCAACCACCGGGGAGCTGTTTTTT; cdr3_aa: CASSIVTGATTGELFF
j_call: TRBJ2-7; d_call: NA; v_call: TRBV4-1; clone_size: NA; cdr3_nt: TGCGCCAGCAGCCAACATGACAGTCTTAGCTCCTACGAGCAGTACTTC; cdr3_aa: CASSQHDSLSSYEQYF
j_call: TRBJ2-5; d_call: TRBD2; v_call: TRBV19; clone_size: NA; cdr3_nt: TGTGCCAGTAGTATGCCGGGACTAGCCCTACAAGAGACCCAGTACTTC; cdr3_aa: CASSMPGLALQETQYF
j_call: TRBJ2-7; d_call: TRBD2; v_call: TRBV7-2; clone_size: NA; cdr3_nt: TGTGCCAGCAGCTTGACTAGCGGGCTCTACGAGCAGTACTTC; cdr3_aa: CASSLTSGLYEQYF
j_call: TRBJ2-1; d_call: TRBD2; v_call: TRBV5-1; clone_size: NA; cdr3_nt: TGCGCCAGCAGCCAGGGACTAGCGAGCAATGAGCAGTTCTTC; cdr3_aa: CASSQGLASNEQFF
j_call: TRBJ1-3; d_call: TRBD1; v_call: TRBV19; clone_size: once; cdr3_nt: TGTGCCAGTGGGACAGTCCGTGGAAACACCATATATTTT; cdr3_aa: CASGTVRGNTIYF
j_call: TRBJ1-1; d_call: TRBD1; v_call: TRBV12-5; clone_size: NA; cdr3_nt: TGTGCTAGTGGCCTGGGACAGGGGAACACTGAAGCTTTCTTT; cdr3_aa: CASGLGQGNTEAFF
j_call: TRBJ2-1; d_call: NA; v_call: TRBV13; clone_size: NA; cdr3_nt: TGTGCCAGCAGCCCCCCGCTAGAGCGCCATGAGCAGTTCTTC; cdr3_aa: CASSPPLERHEQFF
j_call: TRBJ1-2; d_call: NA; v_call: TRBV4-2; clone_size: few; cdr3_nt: TGTGCCAGCAGCCAAAAAGCGGGACTTGGCTACACCTTC; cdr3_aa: CASSQKAGLGYTF
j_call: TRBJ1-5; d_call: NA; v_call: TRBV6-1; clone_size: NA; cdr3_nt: TGTGCCAGCAGTGAAATCGCTCAAGCTTATAGCAATCAGCCCCAGCATTTT; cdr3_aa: CASSEIAQAYSNQPQHF
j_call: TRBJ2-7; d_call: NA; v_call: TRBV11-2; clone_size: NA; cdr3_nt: TGTGCCAGCAGCTTAGACGCAGCCTACGAGCAGTACTTC; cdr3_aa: CASSLDAAYEQYF
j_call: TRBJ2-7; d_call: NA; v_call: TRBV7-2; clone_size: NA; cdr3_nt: TGTGCCAGCAGGTCCGGGACATCCTACGAGCAGTACTTC; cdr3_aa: CASRSGTSYEQYF
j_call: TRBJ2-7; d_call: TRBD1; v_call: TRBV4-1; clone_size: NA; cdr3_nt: TGCGCCAGCAGCCTGAGTGACAGGGGGGACTACGAGCAGTACTTC; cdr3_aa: CASSLSDRGDYEQYF
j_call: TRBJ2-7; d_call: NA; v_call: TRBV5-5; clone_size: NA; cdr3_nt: TGTGCCAGCAGCTTGGAAGACATCATGTACGAGCAGTACTTC; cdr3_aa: CASSLEDIMYEQYF
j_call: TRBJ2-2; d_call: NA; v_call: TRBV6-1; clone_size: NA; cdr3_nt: TGTGCCAGCAGTGGGAGACTAGAATCTTACACCGGGGAGCTGTTTTTT; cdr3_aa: CASSGRLESYTGELFF
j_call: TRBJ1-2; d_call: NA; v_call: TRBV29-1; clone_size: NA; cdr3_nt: TGCAGCGTTGAAGATAGGGGGGGTACTAACTATGGCTACACCTTC; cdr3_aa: CSVEDRGGTNYGYTF